Shown below are 5 T cell receptor beta chains from a single sample sequenced in a study of liver allograft versus peripheral blood T cells. Study summary: Transplanted livers and recipients' peripheral blood had their T cell receptor repertoires compared.

In TCRdb, the reads were re-called with MiXCR into one record per CDR3 protein. Here the sample spans 8,000 or so distinct CDR3 sequences, 17% being singletons. These TCRs come from a human patient who had a liver transplant. Some of the T cells may derive from the graft donor.

This clonotype was picked up a small number of times. The chain combines TRBV20-1 with TRBJ2-7; 11 nucleotides agree with TRBD1. Trimming removed 0 bases from V and 7 bases from J; junction bases left unmatched: 8. CDR3 length: 15 residues. Germline V gene sequence: CDR1 DFQATT, CDR2 SNEGSKA (reference sequence). CDR3 DNA: TGCAGTGCTAGAGATCCGGGACAGGGGGTGCAGGAGCAGTACTTC. The encoded protein is CSARDPGQGVQEQYF.

This clonotype was observed many times. The chain has TRBV7-2 and TRBJ2-7; 13 bases map to TRBD2. V lost 1 base, J lost 4 bases, and 4 bases stayed unmatched. Germline V gives CDR1 SGHTA, CDR2 FQGNSA. The CDR3 has 16 residues. The CDR3 spells CASSLGLAGGAYEQYF. CDR3 DNA sequence: TGTGCCAGCAGCTTAGGACTAGCGGGGGGTGCGTACGAGCAGTACTTC.

Sample share makes this clonotype medium-sized. This chain links TRBV18 with TRBJ2-7; 10 positions match TRBD1. The CDR3 length is 14 residues. V lost 2 bases, J lost 3 bases, and 1 base stayed unmatched. Germline-derived CDR1 and CDR2 are KGHSH and LQKENI. DNA for the CDR3: TGTGCCAGCTCACCAAGGACAGGGGGCTACGAGCAGTACTTC. Amino acid sequence: CASSPRTGGYEQYF.

The chain uses TRBV20-1 and TRBJ2-5, with D uncertain. This CDR3 region has 13 residues. The germline gives CDR1 DFQATT, CDR2 SNEGSKA (reference sequence). Trimming pared 4 bases from V and 1 base from J, leaving 10 bases between. CDR3 in amino acids: CSAKGQTQETQYF. In DNA form, the CDR3 reads TGCAGTGCTAAGGGCCAGACCCAAGAGACCCAGTACTTC.

A remark on this clonotype: Being one base from a much bigger clone, this may be a read error. The chain carries TRBV28 and TRBJ2-1; tentatively, D is TRBD2 (6 bases). Between the trimmed V and J ends, which lost 5 bases and 10 bases, there was a span of 18 bases. CDR1 and CDR2 from the germline V gene are MDHEN and SYDVKM. The CDR3 totals 14 residues. The CDR3 spells CASSGLGADYEQFF. The DNA for the CDR3 is TGTGCCAGCAGTGGCCTCGGGGCGGACTACGAGCAGTTCTTC. The full variable domain, its missing parts supplied by reference TRBV28 and TRBJ2-1, is DVKVTQSSRYLVKRTGEKVFLECVQDMDHENMFWYRQDPGLGLRLIYFSYDVKMKEKGDIPEGYSVSREKKERFSLILESASTNQTSMYLCASSGLGADYEQFFGPGTRLTVL.